Sequencing of this TCR beta chain was carried out in a study of regulatory T cells in long-lasting Graves disease. V lost 10 bases to trimming and J lost 6 bases, with 22 bases between them. This CDR3 spans 15 amino acids. In germline, CDR1 is LNHDA, CDR2 SQIVND (reference sequence). Libraries of TCR beta came from iRepertoire HTBI primers plus Arm-PCR of CDR3 regions. Each CDR3 protein gets one entry after TCRdb re-called the multiplex PCR reads with MiXCR. Here the sample spans about half a million distinct CDR3 sequences, about 12% being singletons. Documented time point: newly diagnosed GD, antithyroid drugs for less than 3 months. PBMCs were the source of the RNA used for TCR sequencing. This clonotype has ten or more counts. These records were also assigned to another study, of T cells in Graves' hyperthyroidism and ophthalmopathy.

This clonotype was obtained from a woman under 40 with Graves disease. The J gene is TRBJ2-1, the V gene TRBV19; tentatively, D is TRBD2 (7 bases). The sequenced sample was peripheral blood mononuclear cells (PBMCs), obtained at new diagnosis, from a patient treated with antithyroid drugs. The CDR3, as DNA: TGTGCCACCAGGGGATCTAGCGGCCTACCCAATGAGCAGTTCTTC. Its protein product is CATRGSSGLPNEQFF.